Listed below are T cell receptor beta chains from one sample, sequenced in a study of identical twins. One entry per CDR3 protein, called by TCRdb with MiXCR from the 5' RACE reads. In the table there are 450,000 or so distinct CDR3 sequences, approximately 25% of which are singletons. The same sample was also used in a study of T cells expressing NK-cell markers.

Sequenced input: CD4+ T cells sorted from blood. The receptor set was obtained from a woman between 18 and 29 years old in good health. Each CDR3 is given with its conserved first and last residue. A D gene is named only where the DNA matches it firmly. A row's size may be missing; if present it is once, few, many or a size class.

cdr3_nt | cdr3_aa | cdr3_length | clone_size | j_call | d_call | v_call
TGTGCCAGCCAGCAGACCTATGGCTACACCTTC | CASQQTYGYTF | 11 | many | TRBJ1-2 | NA | TRBV2
TGTGCCAGCACGAGGGGCAGCTCCTACGAGCAGTACTTC | CASTRGSSYEQYF | 13 | few | TRBJ2-7 | NA | TRBV7-8
TGTGCCAGCAGCAAAGATCTAGTGGAATCGGGGGGGGCCAACGTCCTGACTTTC | CASSKDLVESGGANVLTF | 18 | NA | TRBJ2-6 | NA | TRBV21-1
TGTGCCAACGTACCTTACAGGGCCCACGAGCAGTACTTC | CANVPYRAHEQYF | 13 | NA | TRBJ2-7 | NA | TRBV27
TGCGCCAGCAAACCCGGACTAGTCCTCAGGTCGCCCGTATCCGGCGAGCAGTACTTC | CASKPGLVLRSPVSGEQYF | 19 | NA | TRBJ2-7 | TRBD2 | TRBV5-1
TGTGCCAGCAGCTTCCATCGTTCCCACAAGTCTCCCTTCTCCGAGCAGTACTTC | CASSFHRSHKSPFSEQYF | 18 | few | TRBJ2-7 | NA | TRBV5-6
TGTGCCAGCAGCAGCATACCCCCGGACAGGGGGGCCTACGAGCAGTACTTC | CASSSIPPDRGAYEQYF | 17 | NA | TRBJ2-7 | TRBD1 | TRBV27
TGTGCCAGCAGTTACTGGCGACAAGAGACCCAGTACTTC | CASSYWRQETQYF | 13 | NA | TRBJ2-5 | NA | TRBV6-2/TRBV6-3
TGCGCCAGCAGCTTGGCGCCGGGCTTCCAAGAGACCCAGTACTTC | CASSLAPGFQETQYF | 15 | few | TRBJ2-5 | NA | TRBV5-1
TGCAGTGCTAGAGATCTTCGGGAGAGCTCCTACAATGAGCAGTTCTTC | CSARDLRESSYNEQFF | 16 | few | TRBJ2-1 | NA | TRBV20-1
TGTGCCAGCAGCTCCGAAGGCACAGATACGCAGTATTTT | CASSSEGTDTQYF | 13 | few | TRBJ2-3 | NA | TRBV7-2
TGTGCCAGCAGCGTAAGAGGGATGAACACTGAAGCTTTCTTT | CASSVRGMNTEAFF | 14 | NA | TRBJ1-1 | NA | TRBV9
TGTGCCAGCAGCTCGCACTGGCAGGGGTCTAGGGAGACCCAGTACTTC | CASSSHWQGSRETQYF | 16 | NA | TRBJ2-5 | NA | TRBV5-4
TGCAGCGTTCGGGACCAAGAGACCCAGTACTTC | CSVRDQETQYF | 11 | few | TRBJ2-5 | NA | TRBV29-1
TGTGCCAGCACCCCGAGGGCTTCCTTGACTGGCTACACCTTC | CASTPRASLTGYTF | 14 | few | TRBJ1-2 | NA | TRBV12-3/TRBV12-4
TGTGCCAGCAGCCAAGGCCGGGGGCTGAGGTACTTC | CASSQGRGLRYF | 12 | NA | TRBJ2-4 | NA | TRBV3-1
TGTGCCAGCAGTTTAGGGACAGGGGTCTACGAGCAGTACTTC | CASSLGTGVYEQYF | 14 | many | TRBJ2-7 | TRBD1 | TRBV12-3/TRBV12-4
TGTGCCAGCAGTACCTTAGCGGGGGGGCGGGGTGAGCAGTTCTTC | CASSTLAGGRGEQFF | 15 | few | TRBJ2-1 | TRBD2 | TRBV12-3/TRBV12-4
TGTGCCAGCAGCGTAGACATAAAGAACACTGAAGCTTTCTTT | CASSVDIKNTEAFF | 14 | NA | TRBJ1-1 | NA | TRBV9
TGTGCCAGCAGCCTACGTGGACTAGCGGGACTGGCGGGGGCCAACGTCCTGACTTTC | CASSLRGLAGLAGANVLTF | 19 | NA | TRBJ2-6 | TRBD2 | TRBV6-1
TGTGCCAGCAGTTTCTTGGCAGCCCACTCCTACAATGAGCAGTTCTTC | CASSFLAAHSYNEQFF | 16 | NA | TRBJ2-1 | NA | TRBV12-3/TRBV12-4
TGTGCCACCAGCTTGAATCCCGGGACGGACTCCTACGAGCAGTACTTC | CATSLNPGTDSYEQYF | 16 | NA | TRBJ2-7 | NA | TRBV15
TGCGCCAGCAGCTTCTTCAGCGGCGAGCAGTACTTC | CASSFFSGEQYF | 12 | NA | TRBJ2-7 | NA | TRBV5-1
TGTGCCAGCATGTTGAGTGATGAAGCTTTCTTT | CASMLSDEAFF | 11 | few | TRBJ1-1 | NA | TRBV6-1
TGCAGTGCGACTTGGGGACTAGCGGGAGGGCGGCAGTATTTT | CSATWGLAGGRQYF | 14 | NA | TRBJ2-3 | TRBD2 | TRBV20-1
TGTGCCACCCACAGGGGGACCTACGAGCAGTACTTC | CATHRGTYEQYF | 12 | NA | TRBJ2-7 | TRBD1 | TRBV6-1
TGTGCCAGCAGTTCATTGAACTGGGGCTACACCTTC | CASSSLNWGYTF | 12 | many | TRBJ1-2 | NA | TRBV6-1
TGTGCCAGCGTGAAGACAGGGGGCCTGACCGGGGAGCTGTTTTTT | CASVKTGGLTGELFF | 15 | NA | TRBJ2-2 | TRBD1 | TRBV2
TGTGCCAGCAGCTTAGCCCCACGTCAGCCCCAGCATTTT | CASSLAPRQPQHF | 13 | NA | TRBJ1-5 | NA | TRBV7-9
TGTGCCAGCCGGAAGGAATTGGATCAGCCCCAGCATTTT | CASRKELDQPQHF | 13 | few | TRBJ1-5 | NA | TRBV6-1
TGCAGCGTTGTAGTTCGGGGCTACGAGCAGTACTTC | CSVVVRGYEQYF | 12 | NA | TRBJ2-7 | NA | TRBV29-1
TGCGCCAGCAGCCGGGGTCTCAGGGGGGTGACCAATGAGCAGTTCTTC | CASSRGLRGVTNEQFF | 16 | NA | TRBJ2-1 | NA | TRBV5-1
TGTGCCACCAGCAACAACAGGGGTTACGAGCAGTACTTC | CATSNNRGYEQYF | 13 | NA | TRBJ2-7 | TRBD1 | TRBV15
TGTGCCAGCAGCTTAGCCACTATATACAATGAGCAGTTCTTC | CASSLATIYNEQFF | 14 | many | TRBJ2-1 | NA | TRBV7-2
TGTGCCAGCAGTTCCATTAGCGGCCACTCCTACAATGAGCAGTTCTTC | CASSSISGHSYNEQFF | 16 | NA | TRBJ2-1 | NA | TRBV12-3/TRBV12-4
TGTGCCAGCAGGAGCGGGGTATACAATGAGCAGTTCTTC | CASRSGVYNEQFF | 13 | NA | TRBJ2-1 | TRBD2 | TRBV2
TGCGCCAGCGCCGGGGGCTCGAACACCGGGGAGCTGTTTTTT | CASAGGSNTGELFF | 14 | few | TRBJ2-2 | NA | TRBV5-1
TGTGCCACCAGCGGATCGACAGGGGCAACTAATGAAAAACTGTTTTTT | CATSGSTGATNEKLFF | 16 | few | TRBJ1-4 | TRBD1 | TRBV15
TGCGCCAGCATACCCAGGGATACCGGGCAAGAGACCCAGTACTTC | CASIPRDTGQETQYF | 15 | few | TRBJ2-5 | NA | TRBV10-2
TGCAGTGCTAGAGATTTCAGGTGGGGACAGGCTTATCAGCCCCAGCATTTT | CSARDFRWGQAYQPQHF | 17 | NA | TRBJ1-5 | TRBD1 | TRBV20-1
TGTGCCAGCAGTTTAGCGGTTTCCTACAATGAGCAGTTCTTC | CASSLAVSYNEQFF | 14 | many | TRBJ2-1 | NA | TRBV12-3/TRBV12-4
TGCGCCAGCAGCCTCCGCCCCGGGACTAGCGGCACAGATACGCAGTATTTT | CASSLRPGTSGTDTQYF | 17 | NA | TRBJ2-3 | TRBD2 | TRBV5-1
TGTGCTAGTGGTCCCAGGGTTGGGCTAGCGGAGAGCTCCTACAATGAGCAGTTCTTC | CASGPRVGLAESSYNEQFF | 19 | NA | TRBJ2-1 | TRBD2 | TRBV12-5
TGCGCCAGCAGTGGGGGACAGGGATACGACGAGCAGTACTTC | CASSGGQGYDEQYF | 14 | NA | TRBJ2-7 | TRBD1 | TRBV10-1
TGTGCCAGCAGCCAAGCCGGGGCGAGAACGAACACCGGGGAGCTGTTTTTT | CASSQAGARTNTGELFF | 17 | NA | TRBJ2-2 | NA | TRBV3-1
TGTGCCAGCAGTCCCGGTTGGGGGCCCGGGGAGCTGTTTTTT | CASSPGWGPGELFF | 14 | NA | TRBJ2-2 | NA | TRBV27
TGTGCCAGCGGCCTTCTTCCCGGGGGCCGGGCTGGCTACACCTTC | CASGLLPGGRAGYTF | 15 | NA | TRBJ1-2 | NA | TRBV27
TGCGCCAGCAGCTTTTTTGGGTTGGGGGAGACCCAGTACTTC | CASSFFGLGETQYF | 14 | few | TRBJ2-5 | NA | TRBV5-1
TGCGCCAGCAGCTTGGCTCCCGGGACAGGGGGTAGAAACAAAGAGCAGTTCTTC | CASSLAPGTGGRNKEQFF | 18 | once | TRBJ2-1 | TRBD1 | TRBV5-1
TGTGCCAGCAGTTACTCGACTAGCGGGGGGGGGAGCACAGATACGCAGTATTTT | CASSYSTSGGGSTDTQYF | 18 | few | TRBJ2-3 | TRBD2 | TRBV6-5
TGCAGTGCTAGTGGCGGGGGCGACTATGGCTACACCTTC | CSASGGGDYGYTF | 13 | few | TRBJ1-2 | NA | TRBV20-1
TGTGCTAGTGGTTTGTTAAAAGAGACCCAGTACTTC | CASGLLKETQYF | 12 | NA | TRBJ2-5 | NA | TRBV12-5
TGTGCCAGCAGCCCGGGTCCATGGGGCGAAAAACTGTTTTTT | CASSPGPWGEKLFF | 14 | NA | TRBJ1-4 | NA | TRBV11-2
TGTGCCAGCAGCATTGGGTACGGGGAGCTGTTTTTT | CASSIGYGELFF | 12 | few | TRBJ2-2 | NA | TRBV11-3
TGTGCCAGCAGCACACCCGGGAGGGGCCTGAACACTGAAGCTTTCTTT | CASSTPGRGLNTEAFF | 16 | few | TRBJ1-1 | NA | TRBV3-1
TGCAGTGTTTATGGACACGGATTGGAAGGAAACACCATATATTTT | CSVYGHGLEGNTIYF | 15 | once | TRBJ1-3 | NA | TRBV20-1
TGTGCCAGCGCAAGAGGCGGGGAGACCCAGTACTTC | CASARGGETQYF | 12 | NA | TRBJ2-5 | NA | TRBV6-2/TRBV6-3
TGCAGCGTTGTAGGGACAGGACCCGATACGCAGTATTTT | CSVVGTGPDTQYF | 13 | NA | TRBJ2-3 | TRBD1 | TRBV29-1
TGTGCCAGCAGTTTTCCTGGGGCCAACGTCCTGACTTTC | CASSFPGANVLTF | 13 | few | TRBJ2-6 | NA | TRBV27